This record covers a single T cell receptor (beta chain). Antigen specificity is unknown. The germline gene is not matched at one end of the junction; a read error may be the cause. The data were obtained in a study of cytomegalovirus exposure and HLA in healthy donors. PCR employed 60 Vbeta and 13 Jbeta primers. Some clones are missing from TCRdb's copy, which holds only in-frame ones; the method was immunoSEQ multiplex PCR. The repertoire consists of about 97,000 clones, with around 80% occurring once and the leading ten covering under 4%. Findings of the study overall: Later on, analysis showed that most CMV-associated TCR beta chains appeared to be HLA-restricted. In a later analysis, donors in an Asian-associated ancestry cluster reportedly had fewer N-insertions in productive TCRs than the cohort mean. CMV serostatus was the sole immune exposure information available.

The sequenced material came from PBMCs. This sequence originates from a male donor in good health and CMV-seropositive.

CDR3 sequence reads: CASSLNPDTEAFF. Written as DNA, the CDR3 is TGTGCTAGCAGCCTTAATCCCGACACTGAAGCTTTCTTT. The chain combines TRBV7-7 with TRBJ1-1; D unresolved. CDR3 length: 13 residues. The germline CDR1 and CDR2 sequences are SSHAT and FNYEAQ (reference sequence).